This note documents a single T cell receptor beta chain sequence. From germline, CDR1 is SGHTA and CDR2 FQGNSA. This CDR3 contains 15 residues. Unmatched junction bases numbered 7, after V lost 4 bases and J lost 4 bases. The record originates from a study of blood T cell repertoires in COVID-19. TCRdb keeps only in-frame clones here, not all; method: immunoSEQ multiplex PCR. Of some 30,000 clones listed, approximately 88% were seen once; the top ten hold 9% to 10%. Sequencing used peripheral blood. The rearrangement uses TRBV7-2 and TRBJ2-7, with TRBD1 identical over 10 bases. This receptor was taken from a man older than 75 with active COVID-19. CDR3: CASSSDRGIAYEQYF. The CDR3, as DNA: TGTGCCAGCAGCTCGGACAGGGGGATTGCTTACGAGCAGTACTTC. Filled out from reference TRBV7-2 and TRBJ2-7, the complete variable domain reads GAGVSQSPSNKVTEKGKDVELRCDPISGHTALYWYRQSLGQGLEFLIYFQGNSAPDKSGLPSDRFSAERTGGSVSTLTIQRTQQEDSAVYLCASSSDRGIAYEQYFGPGTRLTVT.